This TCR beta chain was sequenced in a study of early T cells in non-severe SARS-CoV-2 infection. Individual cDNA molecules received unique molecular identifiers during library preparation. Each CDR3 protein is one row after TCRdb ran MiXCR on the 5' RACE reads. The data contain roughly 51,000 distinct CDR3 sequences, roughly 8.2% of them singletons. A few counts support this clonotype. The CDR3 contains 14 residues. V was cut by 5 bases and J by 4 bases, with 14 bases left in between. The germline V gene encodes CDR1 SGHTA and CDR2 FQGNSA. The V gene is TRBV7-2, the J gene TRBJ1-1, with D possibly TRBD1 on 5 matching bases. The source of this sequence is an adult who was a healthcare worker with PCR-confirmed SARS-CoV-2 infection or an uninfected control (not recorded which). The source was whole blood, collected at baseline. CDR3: CASSTMGVGTEAFF. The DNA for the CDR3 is TGTGCCAGCAGCACCATGGGGGTCGGCACTGAAGCTTTCTTT.